This T cell receptor (beta chain) stems from a study of blood T cell repertoires in COVID-19. The CDR3 contains 19 residues. In germline, CDR1 is SGHVS, CDR2 FNYEAQ. J was trimmed by 0 bases and V by 1 base; bases with no gene match: 4. TCRdb's table, derived via immunoSEQ multiplex PCR, lists solely in-frame clones and lacks some. This table holds more than 110,000 clones, roughly 90% found once. This receptor was taken from a man over 45 with active or convalescent COVID-19. The chain employs TRBV7-6 and TRBJ2-2; TRBD2 aligns across 14 bases. Sequencing used peripheral blood. For the CDR3, the DNA is TGTGCCAGCAGCTTAGGACTAGCGGGAGGGTTCGCGAACACCGGGGAGCTGTTTTTT. Residues: CASSLGLAGGFANTGELFF.